This T cell receptor beta chain derives from a study of cytomegalovirus exposure and HLA in healthy donors. Using immunoSEQ multiplex PCR, the repertoire was profiled, and TCRdb retains in-frame clones only, with some absent. Among 120,000 or so clones listed, 80% to 90% were seen once. The V and J ends lost 2 bases and 4 bases, in that order; junction bases with no gene match: 9. This CDR3 comprises 16 residues. CDR1 and CDR2 from the germline V gene are GTSNPN and SVGIG (reference sequence). This chain uses TRBV30 with TRBJ2-2; 8 bases fit TRBD2. The TCR was taken from a woman under 30 in good health and CMV-seronegative. The specimen sequenced was PBMCs. The CDR3: CAWSTGLAGFTGELFF. The CDR3 DNA reads TGTGCCTGGAGTACCGGTCTAGCGGGCTTCACCGGGGAGCTGTTTTTT.